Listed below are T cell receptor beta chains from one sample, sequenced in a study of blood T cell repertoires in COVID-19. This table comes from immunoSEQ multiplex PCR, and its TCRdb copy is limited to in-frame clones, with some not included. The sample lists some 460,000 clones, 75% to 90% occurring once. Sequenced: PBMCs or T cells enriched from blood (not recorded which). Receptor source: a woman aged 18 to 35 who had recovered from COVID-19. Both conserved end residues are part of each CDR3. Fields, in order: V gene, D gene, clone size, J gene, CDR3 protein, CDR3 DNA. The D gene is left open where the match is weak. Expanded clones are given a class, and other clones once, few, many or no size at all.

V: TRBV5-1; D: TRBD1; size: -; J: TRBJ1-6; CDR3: CASSLGQANSPLHF; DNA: TGCGCCAGCAGCTTAGGACAGGCTAATTCACCCCTCCACTTT
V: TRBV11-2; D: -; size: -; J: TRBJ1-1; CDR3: CASGGGRAFF; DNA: TGTGCCTCGGGGGGGGGCCGAGCTTTCTTT
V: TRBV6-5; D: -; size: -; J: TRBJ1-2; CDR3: CASTRGGFYGYTF; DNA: TGTGCCAGCACTCGCGGGGGGTTCTATGGCTACACCTTC
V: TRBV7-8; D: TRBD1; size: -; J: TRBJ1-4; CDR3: CASSLAREGAREKLFF; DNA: TGTGCCAGCAGCTTAGCGCGAGAGGGGGCAAGGGAAAAACTGTTTTTT
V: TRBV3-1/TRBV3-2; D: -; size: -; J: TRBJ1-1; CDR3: CASSQEGAIRYTEAFF; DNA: TGTGCCAGCAGCCAAGAGGGGGCTATTCGGTACACTGAAGCTTTCTTT
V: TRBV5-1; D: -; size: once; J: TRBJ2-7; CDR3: CASSLALSAGYEQYF; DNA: TGCGCCAGCAGCTTGGCTCTTTCGGCGGGCTACGAGCAGTACTTC
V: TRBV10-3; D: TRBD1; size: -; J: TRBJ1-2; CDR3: CAISESGTGVRYGYTF; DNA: TGTGCCATCAGTGAGTCTGGGACAGGGGTCAGGTATGGCTACACCTTC
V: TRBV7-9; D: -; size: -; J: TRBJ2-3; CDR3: CASSGWGDTDTQYF; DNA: TGTGCCAGCAGTGGGTGGGGGGACACAGATACGCAGTATTTT
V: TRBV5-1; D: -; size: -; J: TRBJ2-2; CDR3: CASSLRSSANTGELFF; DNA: TGCGCCAGCAGCTTGAGAAGCTCGGCGAACACCGGGGAGCTGTTTTTT
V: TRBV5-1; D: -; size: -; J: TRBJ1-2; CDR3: CASSLAGYGYTF; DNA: TGCGCCAGCAGCTTGGCAGGTTATGGCTACACCTTC
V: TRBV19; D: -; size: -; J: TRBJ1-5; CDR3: CASSMGRTANQPQHF; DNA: TGTGCCAGTAGTATGGGGAGGACGGCAAATCAGCCCCAGCATTTT
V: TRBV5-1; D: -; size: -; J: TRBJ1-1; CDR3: CATAARGGDTEAFF; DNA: TGCGCCACCGCGGCCCGGGGGGGAGACACTGAAGCTTTCTTT
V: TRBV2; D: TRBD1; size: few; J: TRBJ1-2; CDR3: CASSDGTGYGYTF; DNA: TGTGCCAGCAGTGATGGGACAGGGTATGGCTACACCTTC
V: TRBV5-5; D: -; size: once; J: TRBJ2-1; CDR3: CASSRGLSSYNEQFF; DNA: TGTGCCAGCAGCCGTGGACTGAGCTCCTACAATGAGCAGTTCTTC
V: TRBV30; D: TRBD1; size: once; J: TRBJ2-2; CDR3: CASPGTDFTGELFF; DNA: TGTGCCTCACCCGGGACAGACTTTACCGGGGAGCTGTTTTTT
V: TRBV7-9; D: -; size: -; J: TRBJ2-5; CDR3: CASSKLQGRETQYF; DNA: TGTGCCAGCAGCAAATTACAGGGGAGGGAGACCCAGTACTTC
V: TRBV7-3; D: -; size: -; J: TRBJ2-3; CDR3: CASSLSRDSGTDTQYF; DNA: TGTGCCAGCAGCTTAAGTAGGGACTCGGGCACAGATACGCAGTATTTT
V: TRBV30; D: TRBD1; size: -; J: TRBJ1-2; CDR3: CAWSRTGVHGYTF; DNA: TGTGCCTGGAGCCGGACAGGGGTCCATGGCTACACCTTC
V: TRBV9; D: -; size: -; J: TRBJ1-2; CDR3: CASSPPGYGYTF; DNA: TGTGCCAGCAGCCCCCCCGGGTATGGCTACACCTTC
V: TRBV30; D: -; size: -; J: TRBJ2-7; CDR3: CAWRNWRRGPYEQYF; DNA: TGTGCCTGGAGGAATTGGAGGCGGGGGCCCTACGAGCAGTACTTC
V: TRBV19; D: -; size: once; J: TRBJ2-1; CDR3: CASSMGTIYRSYNEQFF; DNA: TGTGCCAGTAGTATGGGGACAATCTACCGCTCCTACAATGAGCAGTTCTTC
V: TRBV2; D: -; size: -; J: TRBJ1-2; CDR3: CASTTGGGSYGYTF; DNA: TGTGCCAGCACCACAGGCGGGGGCTCCTATGGCTACACCTTC
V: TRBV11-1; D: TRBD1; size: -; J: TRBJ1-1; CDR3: CASSLLRTGPEAFF; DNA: TGTGCCAGCAGCTTATTACGGACAGGGCCTGAAGCTTTCTTT
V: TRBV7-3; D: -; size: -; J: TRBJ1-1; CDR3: CASSYRGGTEAFF; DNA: TGTGCCAGCAGCTATAGGGGTGGGACTGAAGCTTTCTTT
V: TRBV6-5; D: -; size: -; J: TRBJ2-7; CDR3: CASSSGSGRTPEQYF; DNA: TGTGCCAGCAGTTCTGGATCCGGACGGACTCCCGAGCAGTACTTC
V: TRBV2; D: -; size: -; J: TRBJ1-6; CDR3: CASSEEGGGSPLHF; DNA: TGTGCCAGCAGTGAAGAGGGAGGAGGGTCACCCCTCCACTTT
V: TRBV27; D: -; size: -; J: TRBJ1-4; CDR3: CASSLSGGEFEKLFF; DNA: TGTGCCAGCAGTTTATCGGGGGGGGAATTTGAAAAACTGTTTTTT
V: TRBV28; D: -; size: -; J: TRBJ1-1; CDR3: CALRAPGEDTEAFF; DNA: TGTGCCCTTCGGGCCCCCGGGGAGGACACTGAAGCTTTCTTT
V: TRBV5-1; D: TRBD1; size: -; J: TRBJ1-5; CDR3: CASSLMQGQDPQPQHF; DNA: TGCGCCAGCAGCTTGATGCAGGGACAGGACCCCCAGCCCCAGCATTTT
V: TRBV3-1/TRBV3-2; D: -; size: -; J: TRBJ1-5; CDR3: CASSPDRNSNQPQHF; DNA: TGTGCCAGCAGTCCAGACAGAAATAGCAATCAGCCCCAGCATTTT
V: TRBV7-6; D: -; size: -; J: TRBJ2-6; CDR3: CASSPGDSYSGANVLTF; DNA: TGTGCCAGCAGCCCGGGGGACAGTTACTCTGGGGCCAACGTCCTGACTTTC
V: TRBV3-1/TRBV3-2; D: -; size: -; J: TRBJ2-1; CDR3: CASSQVGGGATEQFF; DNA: TGTGCCAGCAGCCAAGTCGGTGGGGGGGCTACTGAGCAGTTCTTC
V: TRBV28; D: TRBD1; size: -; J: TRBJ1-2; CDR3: CASRFGTGEGYTF; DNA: TGTGCCAGCAGATTCGGGACAGGGGAGGGCTACACCTTC
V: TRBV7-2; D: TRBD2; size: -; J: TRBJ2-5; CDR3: CASSRQTLAVGGETQYF; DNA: TGTGCCAGCAGCAGACAAACCCTAGCTGTCGGGGGGGAGACCCAGTACTTC
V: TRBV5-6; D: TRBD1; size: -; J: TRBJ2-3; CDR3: CASSFGTEDTQYF; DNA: TGTGCCAGCAGCTTCGGGACAGAAGATACGCAGTATTTT
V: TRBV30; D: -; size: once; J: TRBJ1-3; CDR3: CAWSVGPISGNTIYF; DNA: TGTGCCTGGAGTGTGGGCCCCATCTCTGGAAACACCATATATTTT
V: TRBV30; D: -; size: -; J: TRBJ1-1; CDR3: CAWSVGLYTEAFF; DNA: TGTGCCTGGAGTGTAGGACTGTACACTGAAGCTTTCTTT
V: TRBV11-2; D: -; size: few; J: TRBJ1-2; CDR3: CASSSVRLTAYGYTF; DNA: TGTGCCAGCAGCTCGGTACGATTGACAGCCTATGGCTACACCTTC
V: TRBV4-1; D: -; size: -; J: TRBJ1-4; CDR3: CASSQARGEKLFF; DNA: TGCGCCAGCAGCCAAGCTCGGGGTGAAAAACTGTTTTTT
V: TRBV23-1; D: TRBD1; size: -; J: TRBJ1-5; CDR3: CASSQSGDRGLLNQPQHF; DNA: TGCGCCAGCAGTCAATCGGGAGACAGGGGGCTCCTCAATCAGCCCCAGCATTTT
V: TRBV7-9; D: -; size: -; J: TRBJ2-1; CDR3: CASSFLYNEQFF; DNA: TGTGCCAGCAGCTTCCTCTACAATGAGCAGTTCTTC
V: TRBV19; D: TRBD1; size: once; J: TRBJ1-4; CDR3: CASSTDREEKLFF; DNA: TGTGCCAGTAGTACCGACAGGGAGGAAAAACTGTTTTTT
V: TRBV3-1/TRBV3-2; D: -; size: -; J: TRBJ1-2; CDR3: CASSQDWGDGYTF; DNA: TGTGCCAGCAGCCAAGATTGGGGGGATGGCTACACCTTC
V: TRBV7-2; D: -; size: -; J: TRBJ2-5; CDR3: CASSLLQLQETQYF; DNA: TGTGCCAGCAGCCTCCTACAGCTGCAAGAGACCCAGTACTTC
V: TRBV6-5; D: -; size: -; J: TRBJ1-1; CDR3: CASREGYPNTEAFF; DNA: TGTGCCAGCAGGGAGGGCTATCCAAACACTGAAGCTTTCTTT
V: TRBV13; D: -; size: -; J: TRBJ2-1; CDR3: CASSLVEGGSNEQFF; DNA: TGTGCCAGCAGCTTAGTAGAGGGGGGGAGCAATGAGCAGTTCTTC
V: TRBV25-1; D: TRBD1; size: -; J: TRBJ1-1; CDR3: CASSESGTGPVGTEAFF; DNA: TGTGCCAGCAGTGAATCGGGGACAGGCCCCGTGGGGACTGAAGCTTTCTTT
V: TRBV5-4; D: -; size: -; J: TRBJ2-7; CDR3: CASSQRQGRGENPYEQYF; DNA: TGTGCCAGCAGCCAACGACAGGGAAGGGGGGAAAACCCCTACGAGCAGTACTTC
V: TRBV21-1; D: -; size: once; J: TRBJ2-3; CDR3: CASSKTLLSQGASTDTQYF; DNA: TGTGCCAGCAGCAAAACTCTCCTCTCACAGGGGGCGTCGACAGATACGCAGTATTTT
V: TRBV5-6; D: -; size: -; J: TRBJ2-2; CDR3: CASSSQGRGPNTGELFF; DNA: TGTGCCAGCAGCTCCCAAGGGCGGGGGCCGAACACCGGGGAGCTGTTTTTT
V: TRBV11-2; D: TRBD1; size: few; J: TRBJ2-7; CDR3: CASSFLSGGTGVAEQYF; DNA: TGTGCCAGCAGCTTCCTGTCTGGGGGGACAGGGGTGGCCGAGCAGTACTTC
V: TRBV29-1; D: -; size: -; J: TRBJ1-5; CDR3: CSVTTGTRGQPQHF; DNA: TGCAGCGTTACAACCGGGACTCGGGGGCAGCCCCAGCATTTT